The rows below give T cell receptor beta chains drawn from one sample of a study of STAT5B mutations in CD4+ large granular lymphocyte leukemia. Assay: immunoSEQ multiplex PCR; the TCRdb copy retains only in-frame clones and omits some. The sample shows roughly 21,000 clones, roughly 65% of them seen only once. Input material: CD4+ T cells from blood buffy coats. Receptors originate from a human donor in good health. The CDR3 runs from the conserved cysteine through the conserved F or W. The order of the fields is V gene, J gene, D gene, clone size, CDR3 DNA, CDR3 protein. A D gene is named only where the DNA matches it firmly. Some rows mark clone size as missing; the rest say once, few, many or name a class of expanded clone.

TRBV5-6	TRBJ1-2	-	-	TGTGCCAGCAGCTTGATCGCCACTGAGGGCGGGCCTTTGGCTGGCTACACCTTC	CASSLIATEGGPLAGYTF
TRBV7-9	TRBJ1-2	-	-	TGTGCCAGCAGCCCCGTTAAAGGGCAAGGGCCCTATGGCTACACCTTC	CASSPVKGQGPYGYTF
TRBV6-1	TRBJ1-5	-	-	TGTGCCAGCAGTGCCACCCCTGGGGGCGGCAATCAGCCCCAGCATTTT	CASSATPGGGNQPQHF
TRBV5-6	TRBJ1-2	-	few	TGTGCCAGCAGTCAGGGTCAATCGGGCTACACCTTC	CASSQGQSGYTF
TRBV2	TRBJ1-1	-	-	TGTGCCAGCAGTTATCGTCGGGGGCAGTACACTGAAGCTTTCTTT	CASSYRRGQYTEAFF
TRBV9	TRBJ2-1	-	-	TGTGCCAGCAGCGTAGGACTGGGGGACAATGAGCAGTTCTTC	CASSVGLGDNEQFF
TRBV5-6	TRBJ1-2	-	-	TGTGCCAGCAGCTCCTGGGCAGACTTGAGAGGCTACACCTTC	CASSSWADLRGYTF
TRBV5-8	TRBJ1-4	-	-	TGTGCCAGCAGCCCCTTAGGCCCCCGGGGTGAAAAACTGTTTTTT	CASSPLGPRGEKLFF
TRBV10-3	TRBJ2-1	TRBD1	-	TGTGCCATCGAGGGGGACAGGGTCAATGAGCAGTTCTTC	CAIEGDRVNEQFF
TRBV18	TRBJ2-7	-	-	TGTGCCAGCTCGACCGGGGTGGGGCAATACGAGCAGTACTTC	CASSTGVGQYEQYF